These 26 T cell receptor beta chains were all obtained from the same sample, sequenced in a study of Graves' ophthalmopathy and Graves' hyperthyroidism. RNA transcripts served as template for amplifying TCR beta CDR3 sequences. The library came from an HTBI-primed first-round RT-PCR and a second-round multiplex PCR. TCRdb called the multiplex PCR reads again in MiXCR, with one record for every CDR3 protein. The sample consists of 300,000 to 400,000 distinct CDR3 sequences, about 17% of them appearing once. Specimen: peripheral blood. These receptor sequences come from an adult man with Graves' ophthalmopathy.

This clonotype was counted at least ten times. The chain combines TRBV7-9 with TRBJ2-7, with D perhaps being TRBD1 or TRBD2 (6 bases each). The CDR3 runs 15 residues. The germline CDR1 and CDR2 sequences are SEHNR and FQNEAQ (reference sequence). Trimming removed 5 bases at V and 4 bases at J, with 18 bases between. The CDR3 DNA follows: TGTGCCAGCAGCGGAGGGACACGGACGTGGTACGAGCAGTACTTC. It translates to CASSGGTRTWYEQYF.

This clonotype was recorded many times. The chain recombines TRBV4-1 with TRBJ2-7, with 7 bases matching TRBD1. Germline V lookup: CDR1 MGHRA, CDR2 YSYEKL. CDR3 length: 18 amino acids. V lost 1 base to trimming and J lost 0 bases; unmatched junction nucleotides: 12. This CDR3 is CASSQAAIGQDVSYEQYF. The DNA for the CDR3 is TGCGCCAGCAGCCAAGCAGCCATCGGACAGGACGTCTCCTACGAGCAGTACTTC.

This clonotype is a singleton in its sample. This chain uses TRBV11-1 with TRBJ1-1; weak D call: TRBD1 (5 bases). V lost 5 bases, J lost 0 bases, and 13 bases lay in between. Germline V gives CDR1 SGHAT, CDR2 FQDESV (reference sequence). The CDR3 is 15 amino acids. DNA of the CDR3: TGTGCCAGCAGCCTCTCCGGGACCGTGAACACTGAAGCTTTCTTT. It specifies CASSLSGTVNTEAFF. The entire variable domain, with the rest obtained from reference TRBV11-1 and TRBJ1-1, is as follows: EAEVAQSPRYKITEKSQAVAFWCDPISGHATLYWYRQILGQGPELLVQFQDESVVDDSQLPKDRFSAERLKGVDSTLKIQPAELGDSAMYLCASSLSGTVNTEAFFGQGTRLTVV.

In this sample, this clonotype turned up a few times. The rearrangement uses TRBV13 and TRBJ2-2; 8 bases agree with TRBD1. CDR1 and CDR2 (germline): PRHDT, FYEKMQ (reference sequence). The CDR3 has 16 amino acids. After removal of 3 bases from V and 0 bases from J, the junction contained 3 bases not matched to a gene. The CDR3 is CASSFRQGPNTGELFF. The DNA of the CDR3 is TGTGCCAGCAGCTTCCGACAGGGGCCGAACACCGGGGAGCTGTTTTTT.

This clonotype was counted at least ten times. The chain joins TRBV12-3 or TRBV12-4 to TRBJ2-2, with D possibly TRBD1 on 6 matching bases. CDR3 length equals 15 residues. The V and J ends lost 2 bases and 5 bases respectively, with 12 bases between them. CDR3 amino acids: CASSLRQGLTGELFF. The CDR3 region has the DNA TGTGCCAGCAGTTTACGTCAGGGGTTAACCGGGGAGCTGTTTTTT.

This clonotype came up many times. The rearrangement uses TRBV6-5 and TRBJ2-5; 8 positions match TRBD2. The V gene's germline CDR1 is MNHEY and CDR2 SVGAGI. The CDR3 totals 15 residues. Unmatched junction bases numbered 7, after V lost 2 bases and J lost 5 bases. CDR3 loop: CASSYARGDSETQYF. The CDR3 bases are TGTGCCAGCAGTTACGCGCGGGGGGATTCGGAGACCCAGTACTTC.

This clonotype was seen many times. V gene TRBV12-3 or TRBV12-4 combines with J gene TRBJ2-5; 8 bases are a match to TRBD1. With 5 bases clipped from V and 9 bases from J, the junction kept 8 bases outside the gene matches. This CDR3 region has 13 residues. The CDR3 coding sequence is TGTGCCAGCAGTCAGACAGGGGATGGTGCCCAGTACTTC. Protein product: CASSQTGDGAQYF.

At least ten counts were recorded for this clonotype. J is TRBJ2-7 and V is TRBV7-8, with D unclear. The germline V and J ends were trimmed by 2 bases and 2 bases, with 7 bases remaining between them. CDR3 length: 13 amino acids. CDR1 is SGHVS and CDR2 is FQNEAQ in the germline V gene. The CDR3 region is CASSLTFPYEQYF. The CDR3 bases are TGTGCCAGCAGCTTAACGTTCCCCTACGAGCAGTACTTC.

This clonotype appeared many times. The chain joins TRBV6-2 or TRBV6-3 to TRBJ2-2; D is undetermined. The CDR3 loop spans 14 amino acids. Germline CDR1 reads MNHEY; CDR2 reads SVGEGT. V dropped 6 bases and J dropped 3 bases, with 11 bases sitting between them. Here the CDR3 DNA reads TGTGCCAGCAGCACACCTGCTTACACCGGGGAGCTGTTTTTT. This gives the protein CASSTPAYTGELFF.

This clonotype appeared many times. The chain recombines TRBV12-3 or TRBV12-4 with TRBJ1-5; D is undetermined. Between the trimmed V and J ends, which lost 6 bases and 4 bases, there was a span of 13 bases. CDR3 size: 14 residues. DNA for the CDR3: TGTGCCAGCAGCGCCCGGCAGATAAATCAGCCCCAGCATTTT. It is translated as CASSARQINQPQHF.

This clonotype was counted many times. This chain links TRBV15 with TRBJ1-1, with TRBD1 as a possible D gene (6 bases). Per the germline V gene, CDR1 is LNHNV and CDR2 is YYDKDF (reference sequence). V dropped 1 base and J dropped 1 base, with 10 bases sitting between them. This CDR3 is built from 15 residues. The CDR3 DNA sequence: TGTGCCACCAGCAGAGTTCTACAGGGGAACACTGAAGCTTTCTTT. This encodes CATSRVLQGNTEAFF.

This clonotype was counted many times. The V gene is TRBV11-2, the J gene TRBJ2-5; 7 bases align to TRBD2. The germline V gene has CDR1 SGHAT and CDR2 FQNNGV. The trim removed 6 bases at V and 1 base at J, leaving 5 bases unmatched. The CDR3 runs to 14 residues. The CDR3 region has the DNA TGTGCCAGCAGGGGGGAGGGTTTCCAAGAGACCCAGTACTTC. The encoded protein is CASRGEGFQETQYF.

On this clonotype: Mismatch with germline at one junction end may stem from a read error. The chain has TRBV27 and TRBJ1-1, with 7 nucleotides matching TRBD1. CDR3 length: 15 amino acids. Germline-derived CDR1 and CDR2 are MNHEY and SMNVEV (reference sequence). This chain's CDR3 is CASSLSSRQGAEASF. Written as DNA, the CDR3 is TGTGCCAGCAGTTTATCGAGTAGACAGGGTGCTGAAGCTTCCTTT.

The chain recombines TRBV6-1 with TRBJ1-1; possibly TRBD1 for D (5 bases). This CDR3 has 14 amino acids. V shed 6 bases and J shed 5 bases, with 16 bases lying between them. Germline-derived CDR1 and CDR2 are MNHNS and SASEGT. This CDR3 reads CASSPQAKGTEAFF. In DNA, the CDR3 is TGTGCCAGCAGCCCCCAGGCCAAGGGGACTGAAGCTTTCTTT.

This chain connects TRBV27 to TRBJ2-2; the match to TRBD1 covers 7 bases. Losses at the gene ends were 7 bases for V and 11 bases for J; bases not matched to a gene: 16. The CDR3 length is 15 residues. CDR1 MNHEY and CDR2 SMNVEV come from the germline V gene (reference sequence). CDR3 bases: TGTGCCAGCAAATCGGGACAGTCTCAACGGGGAGAGCTGTTTTTT. This gives the protein CASKSGQSQRGELFF.

This clonotype was observed at least ten times. The V call is TRBV11-2, the J call TRBJ2-5; D is undetermined. V shed 4 bases and J shed 5 bases, with 11 bases lying between them. Per the germline V gene, CDR1 is SGHAT and CDR2 is FQNNGV. This CDR3 is built from 13 residues. CDR3 region: CASSWRPRETQYF. DNA for the CDR3: TGTGCCAGCAGCTGGCGCCCTCGCGAGACCCAGTACTTC.

This clonotype came up many times. The gene calls are TRBV7-9 and TRBJ2-2; 8 bases match TRBD1. V lost 5 bases and J lost 8; bases outside the gene matches: 10. Germline V gene lookup returns CDR1 SEHNR and CDR2 FQNEAQ (reference sequence). The CDR3 has 15 residues. DNA for the CDR3: TGTGCCAGCAGCCCACCCGGACAGGGTGGAGGGGAGCTGTTTTTT. Translating it yields CASSPPGQGGGELFF.

This clonotype was counted at least ten times. This chain joins TRBV4-2 and TRBJ1-1, with 8 bases aligning to TRBD1. The CDR3 has 16 amino acids. V dropped 4 bases and J dropped 4; count of bases not matched to a gene: 11. CDR1 and CDR2 (germline): LGHNA, YNFKEQ. The CDR3 region is CASSLRQGSGRTEAFF. DNA for the CDR3: TGTGCCAGCAGCCTACGACAGGGGTCGGGTCGCACTGAAGCTTTCTTT.

This clonotype appeared many times. This chain uses TRBV25-1 with TRBJ1-5; D remains unclear. The V end lost 1 base, the J end lost 3 bases, and 7 bases lay between the germline ends. CDR1 is MGHDK and CDR2 is SYGVNS in the germline V gene. This CDR3 has 14 amino acids. The CDR3 DNA sequence: TGTGCCAGCAGTGAATTTACTGTCAATCAGCCCCAGCATTTT. It is translated as CASSEFTVNQPQHF.

In this sample, this clonotype turned up many times. V and J are TRBV6-2 or TRBV6-3 and TRBJ2-7, with no clear D. V was cut by 6 bases and J by 0 bases, with 9 bases left in between. CDR1 MNHEY and CDR2 SVGEGT come from the germline V gene. CDR3 length: 13 amino acids. The CDR3 is CASRSLYSYEQYF. In nucleotides, the CDR3 is TGTGCCAGCAGATCCCTCTACTCCTACGAGCAGTACTTC.

This clonotype was picked up many times. The genes are TRBV11-3 and TRBJ2-5, with D uncertain. Germline V gene lookup returns CDR1 SGHNT and CDR2 YENEEA. The CDR3 sequence is 13 residues long. V lost 1 base and J lost 5, with 8 bases in between. CDR3 DNA sequence: TGTGCCAGCAGCTTAGGGGCCTGGGAGACCCAGTACTTC. Its translation: CASSLGAWETQYF.

This clonotype was found many times. J is TRBJ2-7 and V is TRBV12-3 or TRBV12-4, with D uncertain. V was clipped by 3 bases and J by 2 bases, with 11 bases between them. CDR3 length: 14 residues. CDR3 loop: CASSFLGEAYEQYF. The CDR3 region has the DNA TGTGCCAGCAGTTTCCTTGGCGAAGCCTACGAGCAGTACTTC.

This sequence joins TRBV6-2 or TRBV6-3 and TRBJ1-2, with D perhaps TRBD1 (5 bases). The length of the CDR3 is 18 residues. V was clipped by 5 bases and J by 3 bases, with 25 bases between them. CDR1 is MNHEY, CDR2 SVGEGT, per germline. CDR3 residues: CASSSFSRALGVDYGYTF. The CDR3 bases are TGTGCCAGCAGTAGTTTTAGCAGGGCTCTTGGTGTCGACTATGGCTACACCTTC.

The table lists this clonotype with many counts. V usage is TRBV6-1 and J usage is TRBJ1-3, with 8 positions matching TRBD1. The CDR3 spans 15 residues. V lost 2 bases to trimming and J lost 3 bases; unmatched junction nucleotides: 3. Germline V gene data show CDR1 as MNHNS and CDR2 as SASEGT. The CDR3 DNA is TGTGCCAGCAGTGAATATGACAGGGGTGGAAACACCATATATTTT. It is translated as CASSEYDRGGNTIYF.

This clonotype was seen just once. This chain connects TRBV20-1 to TRBJ2-5, with unresolved D. The germline V gene has CDR1 DFQATT and CDR2 SNEGSKA (reference sequence). The CDR3 has 14 residues. With 0 bases removed from V and 4 bases from J, the gap between germline ends came to 12 bases. CDR3 bases: TGCAGTGCTAGAGACCCGACCTTACGAGAGACCCAGTACTTC. Protein product: CSARDPTLRETQYF.

This clonotype was detected many times. The junction shows a germline mismatch at one end, possibly a read error. V and J are TRBV20-1 and TRBJ2-7; TRBD2 matches 8 bases. Germline CDR1 DFQATT, CDR2 SNEGSKA (reference sequence). The CDR3 is made up of 14 amino acids. CDR3 nucleotides: TGCAGTGCGAGAGAGCGGGGGCCTTACTACGAGCAGTACTTC. Protein product: CSARERGPYYEQYF.